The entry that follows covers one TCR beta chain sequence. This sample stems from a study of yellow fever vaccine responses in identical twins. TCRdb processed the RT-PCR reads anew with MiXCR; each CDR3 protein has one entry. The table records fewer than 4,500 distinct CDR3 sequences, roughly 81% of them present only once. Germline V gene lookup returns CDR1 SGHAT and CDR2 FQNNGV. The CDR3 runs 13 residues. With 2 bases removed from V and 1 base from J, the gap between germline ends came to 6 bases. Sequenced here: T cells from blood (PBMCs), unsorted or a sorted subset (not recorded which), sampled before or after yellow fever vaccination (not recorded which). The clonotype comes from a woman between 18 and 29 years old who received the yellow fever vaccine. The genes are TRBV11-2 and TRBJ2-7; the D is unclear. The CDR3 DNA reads TGTGCCAGCAGCTTAATACCGTCCTACGAGCAGTACTTC. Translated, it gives CASSLIPSYEQYF.